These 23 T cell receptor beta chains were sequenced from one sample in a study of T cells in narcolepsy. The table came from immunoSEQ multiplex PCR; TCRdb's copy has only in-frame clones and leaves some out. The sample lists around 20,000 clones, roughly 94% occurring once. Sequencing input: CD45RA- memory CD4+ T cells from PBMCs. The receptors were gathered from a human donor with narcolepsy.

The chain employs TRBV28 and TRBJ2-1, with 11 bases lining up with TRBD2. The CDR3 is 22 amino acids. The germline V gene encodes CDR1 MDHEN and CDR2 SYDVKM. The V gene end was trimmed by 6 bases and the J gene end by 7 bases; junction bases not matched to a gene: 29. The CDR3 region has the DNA TGTGCCAGCAGCCCCGGGACAGGGTATGATTATGAGACTAGCGGGACCGGGAATGAGCAGTTCTTC. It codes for CASSPGTGYDYETSGTGNEQFF.

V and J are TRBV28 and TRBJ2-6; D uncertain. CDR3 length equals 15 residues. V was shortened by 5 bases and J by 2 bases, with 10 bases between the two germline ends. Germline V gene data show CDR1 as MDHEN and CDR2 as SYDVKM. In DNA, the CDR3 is TGTGCCAGCAGTCCCGGGCTTCCTGGGGCCAACGTCCTGACTTTC. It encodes CASSPGLPGANVLTF.

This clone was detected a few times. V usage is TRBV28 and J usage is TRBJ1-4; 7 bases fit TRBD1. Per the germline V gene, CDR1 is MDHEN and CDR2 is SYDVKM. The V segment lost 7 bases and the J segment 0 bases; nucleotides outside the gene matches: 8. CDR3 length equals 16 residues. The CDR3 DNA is TGTGCCAGCACCTCGGGACAGCTGGCAACTAATGAAAAACTGTTTTTT. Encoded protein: CASTSGQLATNEKLFF.

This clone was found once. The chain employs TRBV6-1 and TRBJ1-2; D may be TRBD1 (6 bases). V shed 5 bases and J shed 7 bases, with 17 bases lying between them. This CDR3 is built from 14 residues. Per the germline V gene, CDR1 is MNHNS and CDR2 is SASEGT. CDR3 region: CASSSAGVRGGYTF. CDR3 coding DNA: TGTGCCAGCAGTTCCGCAGGGGTTCGGGGTGGCTACACCTTC.

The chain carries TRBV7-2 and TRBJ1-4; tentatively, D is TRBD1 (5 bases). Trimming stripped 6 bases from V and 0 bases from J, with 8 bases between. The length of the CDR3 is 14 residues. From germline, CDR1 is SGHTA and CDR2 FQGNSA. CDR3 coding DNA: TGTGCCAGCAGTGACAGTGCAACTAATGAAAAACTGTTTTTT. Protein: CASSDSATNEKLFF.

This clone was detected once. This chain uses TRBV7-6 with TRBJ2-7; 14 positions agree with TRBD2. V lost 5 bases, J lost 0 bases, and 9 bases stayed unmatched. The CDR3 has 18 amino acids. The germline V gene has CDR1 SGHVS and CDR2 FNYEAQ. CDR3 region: CASSQGTSGRPSSYEQYF. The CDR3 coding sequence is TGTGCCAGCAGCCAGGGGACTAGCGGGAGACCGAGCTCCTACGAGCAGTACTTC.

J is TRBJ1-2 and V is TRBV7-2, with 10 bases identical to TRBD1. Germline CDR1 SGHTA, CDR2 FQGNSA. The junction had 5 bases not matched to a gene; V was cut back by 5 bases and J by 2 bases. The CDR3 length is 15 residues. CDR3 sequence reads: CASSREDRGNYGYTF. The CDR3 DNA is TGTGCCAGCAGCCGTGAGGACAGGGGGAACTATGGCTACACCTTC.

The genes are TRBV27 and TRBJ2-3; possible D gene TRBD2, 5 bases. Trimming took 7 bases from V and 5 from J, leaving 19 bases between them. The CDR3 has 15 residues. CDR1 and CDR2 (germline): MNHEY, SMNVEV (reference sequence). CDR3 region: CASTLTGGPGDTQYF. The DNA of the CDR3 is TGTGCCAGCACCCTCACTGGCGGGCCCGGAGATACGCAGTATTTT.

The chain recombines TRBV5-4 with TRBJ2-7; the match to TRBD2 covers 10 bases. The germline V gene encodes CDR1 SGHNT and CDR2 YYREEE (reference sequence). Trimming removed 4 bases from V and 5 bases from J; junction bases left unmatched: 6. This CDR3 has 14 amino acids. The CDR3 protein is CASSQSSGSHEQYF. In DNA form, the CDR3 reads TGTGCCAGCAGCCAGTCTAGCGGGAGCCACGAGCAGTACTTC.

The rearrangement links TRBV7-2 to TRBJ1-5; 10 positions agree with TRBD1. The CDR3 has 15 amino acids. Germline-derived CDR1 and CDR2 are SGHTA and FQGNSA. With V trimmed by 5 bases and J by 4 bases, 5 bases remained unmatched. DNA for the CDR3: TGTGCCAGCAGCCTCAGGACAGGGGGGAATCAGCCCCAGCATTTT. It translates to CASSLRTGGNQPQHF.

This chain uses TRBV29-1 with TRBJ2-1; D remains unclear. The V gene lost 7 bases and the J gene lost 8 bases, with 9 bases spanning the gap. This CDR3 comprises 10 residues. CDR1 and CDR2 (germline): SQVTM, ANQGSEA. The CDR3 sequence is CSGALDEQFF. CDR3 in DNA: TGCAGCGGGGCGCTGGATGAGCAGTTCTTC.

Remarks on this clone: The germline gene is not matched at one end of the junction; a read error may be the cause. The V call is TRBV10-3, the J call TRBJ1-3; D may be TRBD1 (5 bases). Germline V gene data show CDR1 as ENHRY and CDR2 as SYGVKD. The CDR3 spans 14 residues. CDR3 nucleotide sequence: TGTGCCACCAGTGATCAGGGTTTAGGAAACACCATATATTTT. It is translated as CATSDQGLGNTIYF.

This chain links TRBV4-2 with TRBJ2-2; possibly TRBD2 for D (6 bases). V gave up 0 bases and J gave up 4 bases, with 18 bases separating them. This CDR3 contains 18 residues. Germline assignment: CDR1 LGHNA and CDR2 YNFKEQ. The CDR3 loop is CASSQERDSAPGTGELFF. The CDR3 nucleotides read TGTGCCAGCAGCCAAGAACGGGACTCGGCGCCGGGCACCGGGGAGCTGTTTTTT.

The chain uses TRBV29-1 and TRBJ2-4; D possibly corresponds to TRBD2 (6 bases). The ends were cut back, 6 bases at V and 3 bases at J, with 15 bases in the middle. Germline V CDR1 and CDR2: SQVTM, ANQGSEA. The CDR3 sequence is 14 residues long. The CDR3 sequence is CSVAGLDGKNIQYF. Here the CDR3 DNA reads TGCAGCGTCGCGGGACTGGACGGCAAAAACATTCAGTACTTC.

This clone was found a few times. The CDR3 region has the DNA TGTGCCAGCCGCTCGGGGGGGGCCTACAATGAGCAGTTCTTC. It encodes CASRSGGAYNEQFF. This chain uses TRBV7-9 with TRBJ2-1; TRBD2 matches 8 bases. Germline V gene lookup returns CDR1 SEHNR and CDR2 FQNEAQ (reference sequence). This CDR3 region has 14 residues. The ends lost 8 bases at V and 2 bases at J; junction bases unmatched: 5. Using reference TRBV7-9 and TRBJ2-1 for the parts outside the CDR3, the full variable domain is DTGVSQNPRHKITKRGQNVTFRCDPISEHNRLYWYRQTLGQGPEFLTYFQNEAQLEKSRLLSDRFSAERPKGSFSTLEIQRTEQGDSAMYLCASRSGGAYNEQFFGPGTRLTVL.

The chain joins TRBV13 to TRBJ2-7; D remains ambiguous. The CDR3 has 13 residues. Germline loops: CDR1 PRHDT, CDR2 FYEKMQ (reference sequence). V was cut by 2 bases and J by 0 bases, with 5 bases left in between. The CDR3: CASSLKNSYEQYF. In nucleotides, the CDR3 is TGTGCCAGCAGCTTAAAGAACTCCTACGAGCAGTACTTC.

The CDR3: CATSRAVAENEKLFF. CDR3 coding DNA: TGTGCCACCAGCAGAGCTGTGGCAGAGAATGAAAAACTGTTTTTT. The genes are TRBV15 and TRBJ1-4, with D unclear. The length of the CDR3 is 15 residues. Germline loops: CDR1 LNHNV, CDR2 YYDKDF (reference sequence). The ends were cut back, 1 base at V and 5 bases at J, with 11 bases in the middle.

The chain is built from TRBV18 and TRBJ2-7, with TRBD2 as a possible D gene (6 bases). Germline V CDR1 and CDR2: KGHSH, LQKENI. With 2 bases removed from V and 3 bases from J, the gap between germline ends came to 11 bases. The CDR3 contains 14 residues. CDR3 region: CASSPGGVSYEQYF. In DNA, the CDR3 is TGTGCCAGCTCACCAGGCGGGGTGAGCTACGAGCAGTACTTC.

The CDR3 bases are TGTGCCAGCTCACCACCGGTTCAGTATAGCACAGATACGCAGTATTTT. Amino acids: CASSPPVQYSTDTQYF. The chain recombines TRBV18 with TRBJ2-3, with unresolved D. With 0 bases removed from V and 0 bases from J, the gap between germline ends came to 10 bases. This CDR3 is 16 amino acids long. Germline V gives CDR1 KGHSH, CDR2 LQKENI.

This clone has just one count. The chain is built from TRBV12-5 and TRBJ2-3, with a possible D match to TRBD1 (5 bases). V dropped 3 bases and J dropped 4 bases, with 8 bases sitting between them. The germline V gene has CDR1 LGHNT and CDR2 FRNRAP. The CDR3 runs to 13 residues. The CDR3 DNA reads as TGTGCTAGTGGTTTTCAGGGATCAGATACGCAGTATTTT. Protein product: CASGFQGSDTQYF.

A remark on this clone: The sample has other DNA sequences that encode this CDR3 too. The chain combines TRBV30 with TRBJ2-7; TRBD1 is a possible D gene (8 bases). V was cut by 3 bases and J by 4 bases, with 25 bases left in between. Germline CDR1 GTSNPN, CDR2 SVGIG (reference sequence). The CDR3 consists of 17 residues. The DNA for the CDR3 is TGTGCCTGGAGGGGGGGTCAGGGGGCGCAGGGGGGGTACGAGCAGTACTTC. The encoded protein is CAWRGGQGAQGGYEQYF.

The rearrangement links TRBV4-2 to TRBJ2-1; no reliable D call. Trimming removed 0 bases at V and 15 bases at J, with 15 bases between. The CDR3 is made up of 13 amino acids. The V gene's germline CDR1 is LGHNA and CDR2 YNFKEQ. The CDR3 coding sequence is TGTGCCAGCAGCCAAGATCAGAAGGGTGGGGTGTTCTTC. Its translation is CASSQDQKGGVFF.

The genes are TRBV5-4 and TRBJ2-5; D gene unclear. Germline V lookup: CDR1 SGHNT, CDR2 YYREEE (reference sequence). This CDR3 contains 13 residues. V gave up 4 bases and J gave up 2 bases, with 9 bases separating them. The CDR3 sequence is CASSPGLQETQYF. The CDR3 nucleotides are TGTGCCAGCAGCCCTGGGCTTCAAGAGACCCAGTACTTC.